Listed below are T cell receptor beta chains from one sample, sequenced in a study of shared clonotypes between healthy human individuals. This table comes from immunoSEQ multiplex PCR, and its TCRdb copy is limited to in-frame clones, with some not included. The sample consists of some 2.1 million clones, over 85% of them appearing once. Sequenced material: naive CD4+ T cells sorted from blood. These receptors were taken from a man aged 18 to 35 in good health. CDR3s include the opening cysteine and the closing phenylalanine or tryptophan. A D gene is named only where the DNA matches it firmly. Rows give clone size only sometimes, using once, few, many, or a class for an expanded clone.

NA	TRBV5-4	TRBJ1-4	NA	TGTGCCAGCAGCGCGGGGGGGAGTGCAACTAATGAAAAACTGTTTTTT	CASSAGGSATNEKLFF
NA	TRBV28	TRBJ2-7	NA	TGTGCCAGCAGTTTAACGGCCCCTGACGAGCAGTACTTC	CASSLTAPDEQYF
NA	TRBV30	TRBJ2-1	NA	TGTGCCTGGAGTTACAGCTACAATGAGCAGTTCTTC	CAWSYSYNEQFF
NA	TRBV30	TRBJ2-7	NA	TGTGCCTGGAGAGACTTGTACGAGCAGTACTTC	CAWRDLYEQYF
NA	TRBV29-1	TRBJ1-2	TRBD1	TGCAGCGTGGTTGGATTGACAGGGGAGGACTATGGCTACACCTTC	CSVVGLTGEDYGYTF
NA	TRBV6-1	TRBJ2-7	NA	TGTGCCAGCAGTGAAGAGAGGACAGTCAGCTACGAGCAGTACTTC	CASSEERTVSYEQYF
NA	TRBV6-5	TRBJ1-4	NA	TGTGCCAGCGGAGAGACAACTAATGAAAAACTGTTTTTT	CASGETTNEKLFF
NA	TRBV10-2	TRBJ2-1	TRBD2	TGCGCCAGCAGTGAGTCTGTGAGATGGGGACTAGCGGGAGGAGTAGAGCAGTTCTTC	CASSESVRWGLAGGVEQFF
NA	TRBV5-1	TRBJ1-3	NA	TGCGCCAGCAGCTTGACAGGGATGGATGGAAACACCATATATTTT	CASSLTGMDGNTIYF
NA	TRBV4-2	TRBJ2-3	NA	TGTGCCAGCAGCCTTCGACTAGAGGTGTCAGATACGCAGTATTTT	CASSLRLEVSDTQYF
NA	TRBV11-2	TRBJ2-5	NA	TGTGCCAGCAGCCTTACGGGGGAGACCCAGTACTTC	CASSLTGETQYF
NA	TRBV28	TRBJ1-1	NA	TGTGCCAGCAGTCAGGCACGGAAGAACACTGAAGCTTTCTTT	CASSQARKNTEAFF
NA	TRBV27	TRBJ1-6	TRBD1	TGTGCCAGCGGGACAGGCTATTCACCCCTCCACTTT	CASGTGYSPLHF
NA	TRBV5-1	TRBJ2-5	TRBD2	TGCGCCAGCAGCTTATCCGGGACTAGCGGGGAACAAGAGACCCAGTACTTC	CASSLSGTSGEQETQYF
NA	TRBV6-1	TRBJ1-2	NA	TGTGCCAGCAGTGCGTCGGGCGGGGTCTATGGCTACACCTTC	CASSASGGVYGYTF
NA	TRBV7-2	TRBJ1-4	NA	TGTGCCAGCAGGAGACAGGTCTCGACTAATGAAAAACTGTTTTTT	CASRRQVSTNEKLFF
NA	TRBV7-3	TRBJ2-1	NA	TGTGCCAGCAGCTTAGCGGGCCTCTCCTACAATGAGCAGTTCTTC	CASSLAGLSYNEQFF
NA	TRBV30	TRBJ2-2	NA	TGTGCCTGGAGGACCGCGACAGGGGAGGGCACCGGGGAGCTGTTTTTT	CAWRTATGEGTGELFF
once	TRBV4-1	TRBJ2-2	TRBD2	TGCGCCAGCAGCCAAGACTTGGGACTAGCGGACCTGGGAGGGGAGCTGTTTTTT	CASSQDLGLADLGGELFF
NA	TRBV29-1	TRBJ1-3	TRBD1	TGCAGCGCAGGGGGGAACCCTGGAAACACCATATATTTT	CSAGGNPGNTIYF